This T cell receptor (beta chain) was recovered during a study of low-dose radiotherapy and immunotherapy resistance in tumors. Whole-study context: Cohort 1 was treated with 0.5 Gy per fraction at 2-week intervals, amounting to 6.5 Gy overall. It was every two weeks, one day before radiation and immunotherapy, that intravenous cyclophosphamide 200 mg/m2 was given. Daily, from cycle 1 day 1 and for four cycles, patients took oral aspirin 300 mg.

Time point specified: before trial treatment. This clonotype was seen at least ten times. TRAV and TRBV primers primed cDNA for both TCRalpha and TCRbeta. A constant-region primer paired with the V-primer adapter amplified TCRs over about 19 PCR cycles. TCRdb called the reads again in MiXCR, with one record for every CDR3 protein. The sample consists of approximately 90,000 distinct CDR3 sequences, over 15% of them appearing once. The TCR was taken from a male donor with prostate cancer. The sequencing used PBMCs, collected before treatment.

In DNA form, the CDR3 reads TGCGCCAGCAGCTTTGGCGGGGGGGCAGATACGCAGTATTTT. This encodes CASSFGGGADTQYF. The V gene is TRBV5-1, the J gene TRBJ2-3; 9 nucleotides line up with TRBD2. V dropped 2 bases and J dropped 4; count of bases not matched to a gene: 2. CDR1 and CDR2 (germline): SGHRS, YFSETQ. CDR3 length: 14 amino acids.